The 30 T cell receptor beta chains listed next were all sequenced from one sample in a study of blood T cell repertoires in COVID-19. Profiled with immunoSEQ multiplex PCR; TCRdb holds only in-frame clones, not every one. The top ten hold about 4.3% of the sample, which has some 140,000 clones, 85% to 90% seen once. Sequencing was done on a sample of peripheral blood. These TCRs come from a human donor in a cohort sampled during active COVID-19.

For the CDR3, the DNA is TGCGCCAGCAGCCAAGGGACAGGGGTCGATGGCTACACCTTC. It yields the protein CASSQGTGVDGYTF. This chain uses TRBV4-3 with TRBJ1-2; 9 bases agree with TRBD1. The CDR3 covers 14 residues. Germline V gene sequence: CDR1 LGHNA, CDR2 YSLEER. The V segment lost 1 base and the J segment 6 bases; nucleotides outside the gene matches: 3.

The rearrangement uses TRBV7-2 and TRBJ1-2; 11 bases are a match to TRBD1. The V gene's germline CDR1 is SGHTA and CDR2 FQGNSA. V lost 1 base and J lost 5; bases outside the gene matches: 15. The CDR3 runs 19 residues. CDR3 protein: CASSLDTSAGQGAQYGYTF. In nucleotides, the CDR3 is TGTGCCAGCAGCTTAGACACTTCGGCAGGACAGGGGGCGCAGTATGGCTACACCTTC.

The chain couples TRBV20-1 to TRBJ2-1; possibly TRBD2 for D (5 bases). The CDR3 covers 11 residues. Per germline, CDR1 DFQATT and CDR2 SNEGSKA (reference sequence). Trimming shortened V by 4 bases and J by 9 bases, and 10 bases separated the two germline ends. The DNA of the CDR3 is TGCAGTGCTACTAGGGCGGGTGAGCAGTTCTTC. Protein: CSATRAGEQFF.

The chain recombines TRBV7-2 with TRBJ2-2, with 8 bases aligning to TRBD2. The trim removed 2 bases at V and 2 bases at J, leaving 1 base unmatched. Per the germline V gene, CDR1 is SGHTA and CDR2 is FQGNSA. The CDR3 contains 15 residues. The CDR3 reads CASSLTSGNTGELFF. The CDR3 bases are TGTGCCAGCAGCTTAACTAGCGGAAACACCGGGGAGCTGTTTTTT.

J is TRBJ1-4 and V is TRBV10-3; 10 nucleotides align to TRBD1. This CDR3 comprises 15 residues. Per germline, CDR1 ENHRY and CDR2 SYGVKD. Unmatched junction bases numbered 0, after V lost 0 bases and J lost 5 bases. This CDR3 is CAISESTGGNEKLFF. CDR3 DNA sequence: TGTGCCATCAGTGAGTCGACAGGGGGCAATGAAAAACTGTTTTTT.

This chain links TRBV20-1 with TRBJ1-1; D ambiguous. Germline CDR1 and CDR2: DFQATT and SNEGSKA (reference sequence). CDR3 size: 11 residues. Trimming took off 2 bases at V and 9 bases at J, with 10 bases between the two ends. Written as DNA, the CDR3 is TGCAGTGCTAGATCAAGCACCCAAGCTTTCTTT. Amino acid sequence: CSARSSTQAFF.

The CDR3 DNA follows: TGTGCCACCAGTGACGCCCGACCGGGCTATGGCTACACCTTC. Protein product: CATSDARPGYGYTF. J is TRBJ1-2 and V is TRBV24-1, with unresolved D. Per the germline V gene, CDR1 is KGHDR and CDR2 is SFDVKD. The CDR3 is made up of 14 amino acids. Between the trimmed V and J ends, which lost 4 bases and 4 bases, there was a span of 12 bases.

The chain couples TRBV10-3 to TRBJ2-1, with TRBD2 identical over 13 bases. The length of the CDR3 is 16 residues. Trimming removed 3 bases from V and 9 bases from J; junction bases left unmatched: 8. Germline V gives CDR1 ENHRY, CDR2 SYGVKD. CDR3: CAISDPGLAGRVEQFF. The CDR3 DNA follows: TGTGCCATCAGTGATCCGGGACTAGCGGGACGTGTTGAGCAGTTCTTC.

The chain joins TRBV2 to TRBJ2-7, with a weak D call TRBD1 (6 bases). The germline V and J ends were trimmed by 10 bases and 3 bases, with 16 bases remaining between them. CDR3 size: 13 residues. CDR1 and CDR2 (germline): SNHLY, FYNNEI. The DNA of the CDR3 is TGTGCCACACGTGGCAGGACAGTCTACGAGCAGTACGTC. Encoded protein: CATRGRTVYEQYV.

The CDR3 bases are TGTGCCAGCAGCTTGGTAGAGTTGAGGGTTGGAGAGACCCAGTACTTC. It specifies CASSLVELRVGETQYF. V gene TRBV7-6 combines with J gene TRBJ2-5, with a tentative D call TRBD2 (5 bases). Trimming removed 3 bases at V and 4 bases at J, with 18 bases between. Germline V lookup: CDR1 SGHVS, CDR2 FNYEAQ. This CDR3 contains 16 residues.

The CDR3 DNA reads TGTGCCAGCAAACCGGGACAAATGGGGCGGGTGAACACTGAAGCTTTCTTT. Its protein product is CASKPGQMGRVNTEAFF. J is TRBJ1-1 and V is TRBV5-4, with D possibly matching TRBD1 (6 bases). This CDR3 has 17 residues. Germline CDR1 is SGHNT and CDR2 is YYREEE (reference sequence). V lost 6 bases, J lost 0 bases, and 21 bases lay in between.

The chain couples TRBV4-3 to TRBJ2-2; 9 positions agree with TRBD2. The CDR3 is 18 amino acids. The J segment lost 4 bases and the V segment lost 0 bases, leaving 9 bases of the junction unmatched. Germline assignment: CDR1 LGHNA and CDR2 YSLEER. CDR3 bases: TGCGCCAGCAGCCAAGACGGGTTAGCGGGGGCCCCCACCGGGGAGCTGTTTTTT. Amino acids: CASSQDGLAGAPTGELFF.

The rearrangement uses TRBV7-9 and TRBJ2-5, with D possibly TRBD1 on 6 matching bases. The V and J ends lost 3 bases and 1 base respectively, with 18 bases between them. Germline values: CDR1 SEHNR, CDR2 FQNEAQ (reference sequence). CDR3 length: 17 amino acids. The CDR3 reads CASSFPALTGRQETQYF. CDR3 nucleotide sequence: TGTGCCAGCAGCTTCCCTGCCCTGACAGGACGCCAAGAGACCCAGTACTTC.

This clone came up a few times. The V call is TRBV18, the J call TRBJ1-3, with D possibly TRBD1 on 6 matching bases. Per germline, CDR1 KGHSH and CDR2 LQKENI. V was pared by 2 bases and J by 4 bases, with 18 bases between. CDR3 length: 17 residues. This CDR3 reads CASSPIVETGFGNTIYF. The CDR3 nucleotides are TGTGCCAGCTCACCAATCGTCGAGACAGGTTTCGGAAACACCATATATTTT.

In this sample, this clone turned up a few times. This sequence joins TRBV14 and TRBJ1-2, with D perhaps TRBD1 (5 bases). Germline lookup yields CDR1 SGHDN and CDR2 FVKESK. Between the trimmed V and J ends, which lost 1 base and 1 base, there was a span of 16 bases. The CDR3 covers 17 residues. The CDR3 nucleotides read TGTGCCAGCAGCCAAGTTCAAGGAGGGGATCTTAACTATGGCTACACCTTC. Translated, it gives CASSQVQGGDLNYGYTF. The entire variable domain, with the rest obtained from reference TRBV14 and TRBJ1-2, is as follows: EAGVTQFPSHSVIEKGQTVTLRCDPISGHDNLYWYRRVMGKEIKFLLHFVKESKQDESGMPNNRFLAERTGGTYSTLKVQPAELEDSGVYFCASSQVQGGDLNYGYTFGSGTRLTVV.

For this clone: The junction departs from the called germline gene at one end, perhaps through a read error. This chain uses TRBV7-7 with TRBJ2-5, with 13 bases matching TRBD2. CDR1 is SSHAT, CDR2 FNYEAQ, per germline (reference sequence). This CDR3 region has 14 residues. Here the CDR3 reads CASSLGLAGETQYF. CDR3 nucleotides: TGTGCTAGCAGCCTGGGACTAGCGGGGGAGACCCAGTACTTC.

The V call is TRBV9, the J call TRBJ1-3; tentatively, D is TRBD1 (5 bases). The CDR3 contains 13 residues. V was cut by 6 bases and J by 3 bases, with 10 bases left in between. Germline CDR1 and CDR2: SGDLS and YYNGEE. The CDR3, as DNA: TGTGCCAGCAACTTGGGGGGTGGAAACACCATATATTTT. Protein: CASNLGGGNTIYF.

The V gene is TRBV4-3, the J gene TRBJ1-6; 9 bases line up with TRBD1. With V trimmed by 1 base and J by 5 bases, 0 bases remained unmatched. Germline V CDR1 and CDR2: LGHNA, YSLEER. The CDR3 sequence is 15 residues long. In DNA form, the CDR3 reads TGCGCCAGCAGCCAAGGACAGGGGGATAATTCACCCCTCCACTTT. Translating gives CASSQGQGDNSPLHF.

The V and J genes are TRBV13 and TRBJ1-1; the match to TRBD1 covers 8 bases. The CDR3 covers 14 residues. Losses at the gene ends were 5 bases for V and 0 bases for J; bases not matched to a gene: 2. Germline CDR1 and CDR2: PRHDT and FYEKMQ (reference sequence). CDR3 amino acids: CASSRGQVNTEAFF. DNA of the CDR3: TGTGCCAGCAGCCGGGGACAGGTGAACACTGAAGCTTTCTTT.

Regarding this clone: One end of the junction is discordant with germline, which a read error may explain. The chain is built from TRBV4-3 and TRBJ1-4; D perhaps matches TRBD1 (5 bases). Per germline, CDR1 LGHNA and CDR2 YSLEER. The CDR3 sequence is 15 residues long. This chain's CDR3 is CVSSPGHPTNEKLFF. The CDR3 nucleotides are TGCGTCAGCAGCCCAGGACACCCAACTAATGAAAAACTGTTTTTT.

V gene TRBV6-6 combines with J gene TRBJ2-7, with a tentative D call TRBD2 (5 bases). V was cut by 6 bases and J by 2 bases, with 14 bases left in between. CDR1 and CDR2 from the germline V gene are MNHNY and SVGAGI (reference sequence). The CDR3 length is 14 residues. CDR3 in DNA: TGTGCCAGCAGGCCCCCGAGGGCCGCCTACGAGCAGTACTTC. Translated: CASRPPRAAYEQYF.

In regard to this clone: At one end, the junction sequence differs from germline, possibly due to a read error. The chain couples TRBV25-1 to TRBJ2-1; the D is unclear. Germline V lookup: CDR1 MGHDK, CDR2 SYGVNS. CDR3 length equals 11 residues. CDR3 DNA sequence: TGTGCTAGCAAGAGGATCAATGAGCAGTTCTTC. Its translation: CASKRINEQFF.

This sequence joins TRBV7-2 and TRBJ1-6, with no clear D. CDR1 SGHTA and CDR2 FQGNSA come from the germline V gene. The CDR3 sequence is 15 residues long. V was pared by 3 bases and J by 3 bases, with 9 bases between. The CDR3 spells CASSLGSIYNSPLHF. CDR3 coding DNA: TGTGCCAGCAGCTTGGGCTCGATCTATAATTCACCCCTCCACTTT.

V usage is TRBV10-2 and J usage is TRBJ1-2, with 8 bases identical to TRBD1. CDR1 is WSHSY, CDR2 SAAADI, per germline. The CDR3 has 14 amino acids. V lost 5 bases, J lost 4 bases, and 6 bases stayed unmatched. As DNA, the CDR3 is TGCGCCAGCAGTATCGGACAGGGAAGCTATGGCTACACCTTC. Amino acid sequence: CASSIGQGSYGYTF.

The CDR3 coding sequence is TGTGCCAGCACCATATCTAGCGGACCAAACAATGAGCAGTTCTTC. Translating gives CASTISSGPNNEQFF. V and J are TRBV7-8 and TRBJ2-1; TRBD2 matches at 7 bases. CDR3 length equals 15 residues. The germline gives CDR1 SGHVS, CDR2 FQNEAQ. V dropped 7 bases and J dropped 5; count of bases not matched to a gene: 11.

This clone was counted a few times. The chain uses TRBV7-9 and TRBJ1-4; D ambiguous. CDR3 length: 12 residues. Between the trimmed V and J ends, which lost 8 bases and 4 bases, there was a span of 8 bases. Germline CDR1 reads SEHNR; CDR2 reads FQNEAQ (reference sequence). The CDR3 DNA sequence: TGTGCCAGCGCGAACGTTAATGAAAAACTGTTTTTT. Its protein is CASANVNEKLFF.

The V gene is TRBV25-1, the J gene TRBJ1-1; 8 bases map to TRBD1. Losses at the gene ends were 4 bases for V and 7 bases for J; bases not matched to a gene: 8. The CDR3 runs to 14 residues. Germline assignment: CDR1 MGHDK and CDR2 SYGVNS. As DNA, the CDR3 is TGTGCCAGCAGTGGTCCCGACAGGGGATATGAAGCTTTCTTT. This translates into CASSGPDRGYEAFF.

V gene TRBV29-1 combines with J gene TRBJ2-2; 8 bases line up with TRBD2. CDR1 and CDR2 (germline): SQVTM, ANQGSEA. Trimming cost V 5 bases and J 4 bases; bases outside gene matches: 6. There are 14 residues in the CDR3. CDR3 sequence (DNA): TGCAGCGTTCGATCGGGACTAGGCACCGGGGAGCTGTTTTTT. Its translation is CSVRSGLGTGELFF.

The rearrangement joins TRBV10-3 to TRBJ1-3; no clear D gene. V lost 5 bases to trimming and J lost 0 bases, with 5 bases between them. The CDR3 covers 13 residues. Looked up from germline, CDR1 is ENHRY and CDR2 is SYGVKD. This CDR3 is CAISNSSGNTIYF. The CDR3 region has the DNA TGTGCCATCAGTAACAGCTCTGGAAACACCATATATTTT.

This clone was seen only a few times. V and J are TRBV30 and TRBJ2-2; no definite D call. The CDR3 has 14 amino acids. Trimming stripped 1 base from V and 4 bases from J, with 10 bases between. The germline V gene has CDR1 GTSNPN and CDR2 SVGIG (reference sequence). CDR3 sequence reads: CAWSGQPGTGELFF. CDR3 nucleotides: TGTGCCTGGAGTGGGCAGCCAGGCACCGGGGAGCTGTTTTTT.